Each of the 24 T cell receptor beta chains below was sequenced from the same sample in a study of response to subunit inactivated influenza vaccine. Each CDR3 protein gets one entry after TCRdb re-called the RT-PCR reads with MiXCR. The sample includes approximately 700,000 distinct CDR3 sequences, approximately 15% seen only once; the top ten take 6.5% to 8.5%. Specimen: PBMCs from blood, collected around 14 days before vaccination. These receptors were taken from a man between 45 and 60 years old who received an inactivated influenza vaccine.

Notes on this clonotype: The conserved phenylalanine or tryptophan is not found at the CDR3 terminus, so this likely reflects a read error. The chain is built from TRBV3-1 and TRBJ2-1; 7 nucleotides agree with TRBD1. This CDR3 region has 17 residues. Looked up from germline, CDR1 is LGHDT and CDR2 is YNNKEL (reference sequence). J lost 4 bases, V lost 0 bases, and 9 bases had no gene match. The CDR3 region has the DNA TGTGCCAGCAGCCAAGATATCGGAGACAGGGCGTACAATGAGCAGTTCATC. Translating gives CASSQDIGDRAYNEQFI.

This clonotype was seen only a few times. As DNA, the CDR3 is TGCAGTGCTAGAGAAAGGGGGCTGGGGTACGAGCAGTACTTC. It yields the protein CSARERGLGYEQYF. The rearrangement uses TRBV20-1 and TRBJ2-7; 7 positions match TRBD1. Germline trimming cut 0 bases from V and 4 bases from J; bases unmatched to any gene: 6. The CDR3 is made up of 14 amino acids. Germline V lookup: CDR1 DFQATT, CDR2 SNEGSKA (reference sequence).

This clonotype was counted many times. V usage is TRBV7-9 and J usage is TRBJ1-2; 8 bases agree with TRBD1. The CDR3 has 15 residues. Germline V lookup: CDR1 SEHNR, CDR2 FQNEAQ (reference sequence). V shed 1 base, J shed 4 bases, and the junction held 5 bases outside the gene matches. CDR3 region: CASSLVGQASYGYTF. CDR3 DNA sequence: TGTGCCAGCAGCTTAGTGGGACAGGCCAGCTATGGCTACACCTTC.

The rearrangement joins TRBV5-1 to TRBJ1-2; TRBD1 agrees at 7 bases. Germline V CDR1 and CDR2: SGHRS, YFSETQ. Trimming cost V 1 base and J 0 bases; bases outside gene matches: 6. The CDR3 is 16 residues long. The CDR3 coding sequence is TGCGCCAGCAGCTTGACAGGGGAAGGGGCTAACTATGGCTACACCTTC. This codes for CASSLTGEGANYGYTF.

In DNA form, the CDR3 reads TGTGCCAGCAGCTTAATATTTCTTCGGGCAGGGGGCGATCCTTACTATGAGCAGTTCTTC. As protein: CASSLIFLRAGGDPYYEQFF. This chain connects TRBV7-8 to TRBJ2-1; 8 bases are shared with TRBD1. From germline, CDR1 is SGHVS and CDR2 FQNEAQ. The CDR3 extends over 20 amino acids. V shed 2 bases, J shed 8 bases, and the junction held 23 bases outside the gene matches.

V and J are TRBV4-2 and TRBJ1-4; D unclear. V was shortened by 0 bases and J by 8 bases, with 19 bases between the two germline ends. This CDR3 spans 17 amino acids. Per the germline V gene, CDR1 is LGHNA and CDR2 is YNFKEQ. The CDR3 reads CASSQDEAASLNEKLFF. CDR3 DNA: TGTGCCAGCAGCCAAGATGAGGCCGCCTCTCTTAACGAAAAACTGTTTTTT.

For this clonotype: A junction boundary mismatches the germline segment, possibly from a read error. This rearrangement joins TRBV12-3 or TRBV12-4 to TRBJ2-5; the D call may be TRBD1 or TRBD2 (6 bases each). This CDR3 spans 14 amino acids. In DNA, the CDR3 is TGTGCCAGCAATTTAGTCGGGGGCGAAGAGACCCAGTACTTC. It specifies CASNLVGGEETQYF.

This chain connects TRBV28 to TRBJ2-5; TRBD2 matches at 11 bases. This CDR3 contains 19 residues. J gave up 4 bases and V 5 bases, and 18 bases lay outside the gene matches. The V gene's germline CDR1 is MDHEN and CDR2 SYDVKM. The DNA of the CDR3 is TGTGCCAGCAGTCCGGGCAGGGCTACTAGCGGGAGCATCGGAGAGACCCAGTACTTC. This sequence encodes CASSPGRATSGSIGETQYF.

This chain connects TRBV2 to TRBJ2-3, with D hard to call. CDR1 SNHLY and CDR2 FYNNEI come from the germline V gene. This CDR3 is built from 11 residues. The V and J ends lost 7 bases and 6 bases respectively, with 8 bases between them. This CDR3 is CASIMEDTQYF. DNA of the CDR3: TGTGCCAGCATCATGGAGGATACGCAGTATTTT.

The chain has TRBV4-1 and TRBJ2-5, with 7 bases aligning to TRBD2. V was pared by 5 bases and J by 5 bases, with 14 bases of the junction left unmatched. The V gene's germline CDR1 is MGHRA and CDR2 YSYEKL. This CDR3 region has 16 residues. CDR3 sequence (DNA): TGCGCCAGCAGCTACCGGGGACGGACTAGTTGGGAGACCCAGTACTTC. This translates into CASSYRGRTSWETQYF.

This clonotype was counted only a few times. The V call is TRBV7-8, the J call TRBJ2-7, with D tentatively TRBD1 (5 bases). Germline CDR1 and CDR2: SGHVS and FQNEAQ. This CDR3 is 15 amino acids long. Trimming shortened V by 5 bases and J by 0 bases, and 14 bases separated the two germline ends. CDR3 sequence (DNA): TGTGCCAGCAGCATGACAGAGGCCTTCTCCTACGAGCAGTACTTC. It codes for CASSMTEAFSYEQYF.

This clonotype was seen a few times. The J gene is TRBJ1-5, the V gene TRBV20-1, with D unclear. This CDR3 spans 14 amino acids. Germline assignment: CDR1 DFQATT and CDR2 SNEGSKA (reference sequence). With 4 bases removed from V and 6 bases from J, the gap between germline ends came to 16 bases. The CDR3 bases are TGCAGTGCTACCACTAACGACGTATCTCAGCCCCAGCATTTT. Translating it yields CSATTNDVSQPQHF.

This clonotype was observed a few times. The rearrangement uses TRBV19 and TRBJ2-2; 9 positions match TRBD1. The CDR3 contains 16 residues. Germline CDR1 reads LNHDA; CDR2 reads SQIVND (reference sequence). Germline trimming cut 5 bases from V and 7 bases from J; bases unmatched to any gene: 11. Here the CDR3 reads CASSVAGTGRFGELFF. The DNA of the CDR3 is TGTGCCAGTAGTGTCGCCGGGACAGGGAGATTCGGGGAGCTGTTTTTT.

This rearrangement joins TRBV6-1 to TRBJ1-2; D remains ambiguous. The length of the CDR3 is 13 residues. Trimming pared 1 base from V and 1 base from J, leaving 4 bases between. Germline assignment: CDR1 MNHNS and CDR2 SASEGT. The CDR3 coding sequence is TGTGCCAGCAGTGAAGGAGTTAACTATGGCTACACCTTC. Amino acid sequence: CASSEGVNYGYTF.

This clonotype was seen ten or more times. This chain uses TRBV6-2 or TRBV6-3 with TRBJ2-7; no clear D. Trimming removed 1 base from V and 3 bases from J, with 7 bases in between. The CDR3 extends over 13 amino acids. The germline gives CDR1 MNHEY, CDR2 SVGEGT. CDR3 sequence (DNA): TGTGCCAGCAGTTACTACGGCGGCTACGAGCAGTACTTC. Translation gives CASSYYGGYEQYF.

The rearrangement links TRBV11-2 to TRBJ2-4; weak D call: TRBD1 (6 bases). The CDR3 is made up of 15 amino acids. V lost 1 base, J lost 4 bases, and 11 bases lay in between. Germline V lookup: CDR1 SGHAT, CDR2 FQNNGV. As DNA, the CDR3 is TGTGCCAGCAGCTTAGCCCCGACAGGAAAAAACATTCAGTACTTC. As protein: CASSLAPTGKNIQYF. Using reference TRBV11-2 and TRBJ2-4 for the parts outside the CDR3, the full variable domain is EAGVAQSPRYKIIEKRQSVAFWCNPISGHATLYWYQQILGQGPKLLIQFQNNGVVDDSQLPKDRFSAERLKGVDSTLKIQPAKLEDSAVYLCASSLAPTGKNIQYFGAGTRLSVL.

This clonotype was counted between two and nine times. The chain recombines TRBV12-3 or TRBV12-4 with TRBJ1-1; D is ambiguous. V dropped 7 bases and J dropped 10 bases, with 16 bases sitting between them. There are 12 residues in the CDR3. CDR3 protein: CASTTGPSRAFF. The CDR3 DNA is TGTGCCAGCACCACTGGACCGTCCAGAGCTTTCTTT.

This clonotype was observed a few times. The chain carries TRBV6-5 and TRBJ2-1; D gene uncertain. Trimming left V 4 bases short and J 0 bases short, with 13 bases between. CDR1 is MNHEY, CDR2 SVGAGI, per germline. The CDR3 extends over 16 amino acids. Here the CDR3 DNA reads TGTGCCAGCAGTTCCTTACTTCCTAGCTCCTACAATGAGCAGTTCTTC. This encodes CASSSLLPSSYNEQFF.

The chain combines TRBV11-2 with TRBJ2-7; TRBD2 might be the D (5 bases). Germline-derived CDR1 and CDR2 are SGHAT and FQNNGV. The V and J ends lost 5 bases and 0 bases respectively, with 14 bases between them. The CDR3 is 15 residues long. CDR3 DNA: TGTGCCAGCAGCCCTCGCGGAGGACTCTCCTACGAGCAGTACTTC. Translation gives CASSPRGGLSYEQYF.

This clonotype turned up a few times. J is TRBJ2-3 and V is TRBV6-1, with TRBD2 matching 8 bases. This CDR3 region has 15 residues. V gave up 6 bases and J gave up 5 bases; unmatched junction bases: 10. The germline V gene encodes CDR1 MNHNS and CDR2 SASEGT. CDR3 nucleotides: TGTGCCAGCAGATCGGGGGGGGTATCCGGAGATACGCAGTATTTT. Translation: CASRSGGVSGDTQYF.

This clonotype was recorded a few times. The CDR3 region has the DNA TGTGCCAGCAGCCCGTTCGGAGAGGCCAACGAGGATACGCAGTATTTT. Amino acid sequence: CASSPFGEANEDTQYF. The V and J genes are TRBV7-9 and TRBJ2-3; D unclear. Per germline, CDR1 SEHNR and CDR2 FQNEAQ (reference sequence). Deletions cut 5 bases from V and 6 bases from J, with 21 bases between. The CDR3 length is 16 residues.

This clonotype was detected a few times. The chain recombines TRBV3-1 with TRBJ1-1, with D perhaps TRBD1 (5 bases). V lost 1 base and J lost 6, with 12 bases in between. Looked up from germline, CDR1 is LGHDT and CDR2 is YNNKEL (reference sequence). This CDR3 region has 14 residues. For the CDR3, the DNA is TGTGCCAGCAGCCAAGTAATCGGGACTTCTGAAGCTTTCTTT. Protein: CASSQVIGTSEAFF.

This clonotype was counted between two and nine times. In DNA, the CDR3 is TGTGCCAGCAGTTTGAGGGGACCTACGAACTATGGCTACACCTTC. Protein product: CASSLRGPTNYGYTF. This chain uses TRBV12-3 or TRBV12-4 with TRBJ1-2; D is possibly TRBD1 (5 bases). V dropped 3 bases and J dropped 2 bases, with 13 bases sitting between them. The CDR3 totals 15 residues.

This clonotype has a handful of counts. The chain links TRBV28 to TRBJ1-6, with D unclear. Germline CDR1 MDHEN, CDR2 SYDVKM. Trimming shortened V by 2 bases and J by 0 bases, and 5 bases separated the two germline ends. This CDR3 spans 15 amino acids. For the CDR3, the DNA is TGTGCCAGCAGTTTAATGAGCTCCTATAATTCACCCCTCCACTTT. Translating gives CASSLMSSYNSPLHF.